A single sample is the source of the 15 T cell receptor beta chains below, sequenced in a study of T cell responses to AZD1222 COVID-19 vaccine (dated by TCRdb to about 2021). The library relied on the immunoSEQ multiplex PCR assay. TCRdb re-hosts the immuneACCESS table, in-frame sequences only. Its copies lack some clones; in the studies checked, an unresolved V gene accounts for under half of them, and the cause for the rest is not known. Counted in this sample were some 280,000 clones; roughly 93% of them appeared once. The ten most abundant clones make up roughly 0.51% of the sample. The time point label corresponds to: about 28 days (+/-7) after the second vaccine dose. The starting material was peripheral blood, obtained 28 days after the second AZD1222 dose. All receptors come from an adult who received the AZD1222 COVID-19 vaccine.

V gene TRBV7-9 combines with J gene TRBJ1-1; no definite D call. This CDR3 is built from 14 residues. Deletions cut 1 base from V and 2 bases from J, with 8 bases between. CDR1 SEHNR and CDR2 FQNEAQ come from the germline V gene (reference sequence). CDR3 sequence (DNA): TGTGCCAGCAGCTTAGAATCCGGAAACACTGAAGCTTTCTTT. Its translation is CASSLESGNTEAFF.

J is TRBJ2-7 and V is TRBV4-1; D may match TRBD1 or TRBD2 (5 bases each). Trimming removed 1 base from V and 2 bases from J, with 6 bases in between. The CDR3 length is 13 residues. The germline V gene has CDR1 MGHRA and CDR2 YSYEKL. CDR3 in DNA: TGCGCCAGCAGCCAAGTGGGACCCTACGAGCAGTACTTC. Translation gives CASSQVGPYEQYF.

This chain links TRBV3-1 (or the pseudogene TRBV3-2) with TRBJ1-1; D is unclear. Trimming took off 3 bases at V and 7 bases at J, with 9 bases between the two ends. Germline CDR1 LGHDT, CDR2 YNNKEL (reference sequence). This CDR3 has 12 residues. CDR3 sequence (DNA): TGTGCCAGCAGCCACCGACCCTATGAAGCTTTCTTT. It is translated as CASSHRPYEAFF.

Here the CDR3 reads CASSQGQGSFYTF. In DNA, the CDR3 is TGTGCCAGCAGCCAGGGACAGGGGAGTTTCTACACCTTC. The chain employs TRBV3-1 (or the pseudogene TRBV3-2) and TRBJ1-2; TRBD1 agrees at 10 bases. The CDR3 spans 13 residues. Trimming took 3 bases from V and 10 from J; bases not matched to a gene: 5. Germline loops: CDR1 LGHDT, CDR2 YNNKEL (reference sequence).

The chain employs TRBV5-1 and TRBJ2-2; 12 nucleotides match TRBD2. The CDR3 is 16 amino acids. Germline loops: CDR1 SGHRS, CDR2 YFSETQ. After removal of 7 bases from V and 0 bases from J, the junction contained 4 bases not matched to a gene. CDR3 sequence: CASAPSGGANTGELFF. Here the CDR3 DNA reads TGCGCCAGCGCACCTAGCGGGGGGGCGAACACCGGGGAGCTGTTTTTT.

The CDR3 reads CASSPWTVYSGNTIYF. The CDR3 region has the DNA TGTGCCAGCAGCCCTTGGACTGTGTACTCTGGAAACACCATATATTTT. The V gene is TRBV7-2, the J gene TRBJ1-3; D is ambiguous. The CDR3 loop spans 16 amino acids. The germline V and J ends were trimmed by 5 bases and 0 bases, with 14 bases remaining between them. Germline CDR1 reads SGHTA; CDR2 reads FQGNSA. Drawing the rest from reference TRBV7-2 and TRBJ1-3, the complete variable domain is GAGVSQSPSNKVTEKGKDVELRCDPISGHTALYWYRQSLGQGLEFLIYFQGNSAPDKSGLPSDRFSAERTGGSVSTLTIQRTQQEDSAVYLCASSPWTVYSGNTIYFGEGSWLTVV.

This chain uses TRBV6-6 with TRBJ2-1; 8 nucleotides line up with TRBD2. CDR1 and CDR2 from the germline V gene are MNHNY and SVGAGI (reference sequence). CDR3 size: 16 residues. Trimming removed 5 bases from V and 7 bases from J; junction bases left unmatched: 13. Written as DNA, the CDR3 is TGTGCCAGCAGTCCCCAGTTGGGCGGGAGGAGGAATGAGCAGTTCTTC. Translating it yields CASSPQLGGRRNEQFF.

V is TRBV3-1 (or the pseudogene TRBV3-2) and J is TRBJ2-1, with 10 bases identical to TRBD2. This CDR3 is built from 16 residues. Germline assignment: CDR1 LGHDT and CDR2 YNNKEL (reference sequence). The trim removed 1 base at V and 4 bases at J, leaving 4 bases unmatched. In DNA, the CDR3 is TGTGCCAGCAGCCAAGGGAAGCGGGGGGGTTACAATGAGCAGTTCTTC. Translated, it gives CASSQGKRGGYNEQFF.

The chain combines TRBV2 with TRBJ1-6; the match to TRBD1 covers 9 bases. After removal of 8 bases from V and 8 bases from J, the junction contained 10 bases not matched to a gene. There are 15 residues in the CDR3. From germline, CDR1 is SNHLY and CDR2 FYNNEI. DNA for the CDR3: TGTGCCAGCCTAAGGAGGGACAGGGATTATTCACCCCTCCACTTT. It specifies CASLRRDRDYSPLHF.

The CDR3 loop reads CATSDLSGDQPQHF. The CDR3 region has the DNA TGTGCCACCAGTGATTTATCGGGGGATCAGCCCCAGCATTTT. The chain uses TRBV24-1 and TRBJ1-5; D perhaps matches TRBD1 (5 bases). This CDR3 is built from 14 residues. Trimming stripped 1 base from V and 5 bases from J, with 8 bases between. The germline V gene encodes CDR1 KGHDR and CDR2 SFDVKD.

V gene TRBV5-1 combines with J gene TRBJ2-2, with D possibly matching TRBD1 (5 bases). CDR1 is SGHRS, CDR2 YFSETQ, per germline. The V end was cut by 4 bases, the J end by 7 bases, with 8 bases between. The length of the CDR3 is 12 residues. CDR3 DNA sequence: TGCGCCAGCAGCCGAACAGGCGGGGAGCTGTTTTTT. As protein: CASSRTGGELFF. Based on the CDR3 plus reference TRBV5-1 and TRBJ2-2, the full variable domain is KAGVTQTPRYLIKTRGQQVTLSCSPISGHRSVSWYQQTPGQGLQFLFEYFSETQRNKGNFPGRFSGRQFSNSRSEMNVSTLELGDSALYLCASSRTGGELFFGEGSRLTVL.

The rearrangement links TRBV2 to TRBJ2-7, with 9 bases aligning to TRBD1. V lost 7 bases, J lost 2 bases, and 3 bases stayed unmatched. The CDR3 extends over 13 amino acids. Germline V lookup: CDR1 SNHLY, CDR2 FYNNEI. The DNA of the CDR3 is TGTGCCAGCATGGGACAGGGAGCCTACGAGCAGTACTTC. Translating gives CASMGQGAYEQYF.

The chain employs TRBV5-1 and TRBJ1-4, with D possibly matching TRBD1 (6 bases). The CDR3 has 16 amino acids. Deletions cut 0 bases from V and 10 bases from J, with 19 bases between. The germline CDR1 and CDR2 sequences are SGHRS and YFSETQ. CDR3 bases: TGCGCCAGCAGCTTGGAGCAGGGGCATAAATCGGCAAAACTGTTTTTT. Its translation is CASSLEQGHKSAKLFF.

This rearrangement joins TRBV19 to TRBJ1-1, with no clear D. Germline loops: CDR1 LNHDA, CDR2 SQIVND (reference sequence). CDR3 length: 12 amino acids. Trimming removed 1 base at V and 8 bases at J, with 8 bases between. The chain's CDR3 is CASSIGITEAFF. The CDR3 DNA reads as TGTGCCAGTAGTATAGGTATAACCGAAGCTTTCTTT.

This rearrangement joins TRBV21-1 to TRBJ1-6; TRBD1 is taken as the D call from the table, unchecked against the DNA. TRBV21-1 is a listed pseudogene. This CDR3 region has 15 residues. This chain's CDR3 is CASRPGQAVYSPLHF. DNA of the CDR3: TGTGCCAGCCGCCCAGGACAGGCGGTATATTCACCCCTCCACTTT.